The sequence of this TCR beta chain was determined in a study of T cells after yellow fever vaccination. Study-level results: Post-booster repertoires again held most primary-vaccination clones (about 96% CD4, 75% to 90% CD8). A weaker but faster secondary response was observed, peaking on day 5 versus 15. The bulk population could contribute abundant contaminating clonotypes to FACS-sorted repertoires.

V lost 0 bases, J lost 8 bases, and 11 bases lay in between. The CDR3 runs 13 residues. Germline values: CDR1 SGHRS, CDR2 YFSETQ. UMIs were added to TCR cDNA along with a universal primer site when it was made by 5'RACE template switching. TCRdb analysed the 5' RACE reads with MiXCR anew, one entry per CDR3 protein. The sample lists about 260,000 distinct CDR3 sequences; approximately 3.5% were seen once. This clonotype has ten or more counts. The target antigen is unknown. The receptor was isolated from a man younger than 35 who received the YFV17D yellow fever vaccine. The sequenced sample was PBMCs, obtained 15 days after the yellow fever booster vaccination. The chain couples TRBV5-1 to TRBJ1-2; the D is unclear. The DNA of the CDR3 is TGCGCCAGCAGCTTGGGGGAAATATACGGCTACACCTTC. It codes for CASSLGEIYGYTF.